Sequencing of this T cell receptor beta chain was carried out in a study of cytomegalovirus exposure and HLA in healthy donors. Overall study: About 79% of 300 to 450 genotyped donors fell in the Caucasian-associated ancestry cluster.

Donors were ostensibly healthy at sampling, although undocumented immune exposures were probable. The PCR used 60 Vbeta and 13 Jbeta primers. Clones were sequenced by immunoSEQ multiplex PCR, and TCRdb holds only the in-frame ones, with some missing. Of 150,000 to 200,000 clones in the sample, about four fifths are singletons; the top ten hold over 2.5%. This CDR3 is 15 amino acids long. With V trimmed by 1 base and J by 4 bases, 4 bases remained unmatched. Germline CDR1 and CDR2: SGHTA and FQGTGA. For this clone: Antigen specificity is unknown.

Findings and limits, study-wide: Cytomegalovirus association was listed for 170 or so TCR beta chains. An ancestry cluster, one associated with Asian ancestry, reportedly showed fewer N-insertions than the roughly 670-donor mean in a later analysis.

The V call is TRBV7-3, the J call TRBJ2-1; the match to TRBD1 covers 7 bases. This clonotype was obtained from a male donor in good health and CMV-seronegative. Sample: PBMCs. The CDR3: CASSLKGTAYNEQFF. Written as DNA, the CDR3 is TGTGCCAGCAGCTTAAAGGGGACAGCATACAATGAGCAGTTCTTC.